These 21 T cell receptor beta chains were all obtained from the same sample, sequenced in a study of T-cell reconstitution after alpha-beta-depleted transplantation in children. Unique molecular identifiers were incorporated during preparation of the TCRbeta library. TCRdb passed the PCR reads through MiXCR, listing each CDR3 protein once. The repertoire holds hundreds of thousands of distinct CDR3 sequences, with 10% to 15% as singletons. The material sequenced was PBMCs, taken before TCRalphabeta/CD19-depleted stem cell transplant. Receptor source: a girl under 10 years old with congenital amegakaryocytic thrombocytopenia, due to receive a stem cell transplant.

This clonotype appeared many times. The V and J genes are TRBV7-2 and TRBJ2-1; D is uncertain. There are 15 residues in the CDR3. Looked up from germline, CDR1 is SGHTA and CDR2 is FQGNSA. Deletions cut 7 bases from V and 6 bases from J, with 19 bases between. In DNA, the CDR3 is TGTGCCAGCACCTTGAGGACCAGACGGCCCAATGAGCAGTTCTTC. Protein: CASTLRTRRPNEQFF.

Details on this clonotype: The CDR3 does not close with the conserved phenylalanine or tryptophan, likely indicating a read error. The CDR3 DNA reads as TGTGCCAGCAACCACCTAGCGGAGAGCTCCTACGAGCAGTACTCC. Its protein product is CASNHLAESSYEQYS. J is TRBJ2-7 and V is TRBV6-1, with TRBD2 matching 7 bases. Trimming at V came to 7 bases and at J to 0 bases, leaving 9 bases not matched to a gene. The germline gives CDR1 MNHNS, CDR2 SASEGT. This CDR3 spans 15 amino acids.

This clonotype was recorded many times. The chain combines TRBV29-1 with TRBJ2-7; tentative D call: TRBD2 (5 bases). The V gene lost 5 bases and the J gene lost 0 bases, with 8 bases spanning the gap. CDR3 length: 12 amino acids. Germline CDR1 is SQVTM and CDR2 is ANQGSEA. The CDR3 DNA sequence: TGCAGCGTTACTAGGGACTCCTACGAGCAGTACTTC. Encoded protein: CSVTRDSYEQYF.

The table lists this clonotype with many counts. The rearrangement uses TRBV6-1 and TRBJ2-1; no clear D. V lost 9 bases and J lost 2, with 11 bases in between. This CDR3 spans 13 amino acids. CDR1 is MNHNS, CDR2 SASEGT, per germline. CDR3 protein: CASAFLAYNEQFF. The CDR3 bases are TGTGCCAGTGCCTTTTTGGCCTACAATGAGCAGTTCTTC.

This clonotype was observed at least ten times. The V and J genes are TRBV27 and TRBJ2-7, with D tentatively TRBD1 (6 bases). The CDR3 is made up of 15 amino acids. Trimming removed 5 bases from V and 0 bases from J, with 14 bases in between. Germline lookup yields CDR1 MNHEY and CDR2 SMNVEV (reference sequence). CDR3 bases: TGTGCCAGCAGTAGGATTTGGGACACCTCCTACGAGCAGTACTTC. Translated: CASSRIWDTSYEQYF.

This clonotype showed up many times. This chain uses TRBV3-1 with TRBJ2-1; 9 bases line up with TRBD2. V lost 0 bases, J lost 13 bases, and 10 bases stayed unmatched. The CDR3 loop spans 15 amino acids. Germline loops: CDR1 LGHDT, CDR2 YNNKEL (reference sequence). DNA of the CDR3: TGTGCCAGCAGCCAAGATAGCGGGAGTCGTTTGGAACAGTTCTTC. Translation gives CASSQDSGSRLEQFF.

This clonotype was observed at least ten times. The CDR3 spells CSARDGAAHNEKLFF. CDR3 DNA: TGCAGTGCTAGAGATGGGGCAGCGCATAATGAAAAACTGTTTTTT. This chain connects TRBV20-1 to TRBJ1-4, with a possible D match to TRBD1 (5 bases). The CDR3 consists of 15 residues. Trimming took off 0 bases at V and 4 bases at J, with 12 bases between the two ends. CDR1 and CDR2 from the germline V gene are DFQATT and SNEGSKA (reference sequence).

This rearrangement joins TRBV5-1 to TRBJ2-2; the match to TRBD2 covers 11 bases. Germline CDR1 is SGHRS and CDR2 is YFSETQ. Trimming removed 4 bases from V and 0 bases from J; junction bases left unmatched: 8. The CDR3 sequence is 18 residues long. CDR3 region: CASSNGTSGYTNTGELFF. The CDR3 nucleotides are TGCGCCAGCAGCAACGGGACTAGCGGTTATACGAACACCGGGGAGCTGTTTTTT. Combining the CDR3 with reference TRBV5-1 and TRBJ2-2 gives the whole variable domain KAGVTQTPRYLIKTRGQQVTLSCSPISGHRSVSWYQQTPGQGLQFLFEYFSETQRNKGNFPGRFSGRQFSNSRSEMNVSTLELGDSALYLCASSNGTSGYTNTGELFFGEGSRLTVL.

This clonotype turned up a few times. V usage is TRBV20-1 and J usage is TRBJ2-7; D perhaps matches TRBD1 (5 bases). The V end was cut by 6 bases, the J end by 2 bases, with 17 bases between. The CDR3 covers 14 residues. CDR1 is DFQATT and CDR2 is SNEGSKA in the germline V gene (reference sequence). The CDR3 coding sequence is TGCAGTGCAAACCGCAGGACAACCACCTACGAGCAGTACTTC. This translates into CSANRRTTTYEQYF.

This clonotype was seen repeatedly, ten times or more. The genes are TRBV20-1 and TRBJ1-1, with 8 bases matching TRBD1. This CDR3 region has 16 residues. With V trimmed by 6 bases and J by 0 bases, 12 bases remained unmatched. Germline V gene lookup returns CDR1 DFQATT and CDR2 SNEGSKA (reference sequence). The chain's CDR3 is CSARQGYRLMNTEAFF. The CDR3 nucleotides read TGCAGTGCCAGACAGGGGTATCGCCTCATGAACACTGAAGCTTTCTTT.

The sample holds a few counts of this clonotype. The V call is TRBV5-1, the J call TRBJ2-7, with D perhaps given as TRBD1 or TRBD2 (5 bases each). This CDR3 has 14 amino acids. V was shortened by 2 bases and J by 2 bases, with 11 bases between the two germline ends. The germline gives CDR1 SGHRS, CDR2 YFSETQ. The CDR3, as DNA: TGCGCCAGCAGCTTCCTGGGGGTAACCTACGAGCAGTACTTC. Encoded protein: CASSFLGVTYEQYF.

CDR3 residues: CASSPRQGTNTEAFF. CDR3 DNA: TGTGCCAGCAGCCCCAGACAGGGTACAAACACTGAAGCTTTCTTT. This chain joins TRBV12-3 or TRBV12-4 and TRBJ1-1; 7 positions agree with TRBD1. The trim removed 6 bases at V and 2 bases at J, leaving 9 bases unmatched. The CDR3 loop spans 15 amino acids.

This clonotype has at least ten counts. The chain couples TRBV12-3 or TRBV12-4 to TRBJ2-1; a possible D gene is TRBD2 (6 bases). V gave up 3 bases and J gave up 2 bases, with 14 bases separating them. The CDR3 runs to 16 residues. As DNA, the CDR3 is TGTGCCAGCAGTTTTTCGCGGCTAGCGCCCTACAATGAGCAGTTCTTC. Its translation is CASSFSRLAPYNEQFF.

This clonotype was found many times. This chain links TRBV20-1 with TRBJ2-3; 7 nucleotides line up with TRBD2. Germline lookup yields CDR1 DFQATT and CDR2 SNEGSKA (reference sequence). V gave up 1 base and J gave up 0 bases; unmatched junction bases: 7. The CDR3 loop spans 16 amino acids. For the CDR3, the DNA is TGCAGTGCTAGAGTGTCGGCTAGCGGAAGCACAGATACGCAGTATTTT. Encoded protein: CSARVSASGSTDTQYF.

This clonotype was seen many times. J is TRBJ2-2 and V is TRBV4-1; D assignment may be TRBD1 or TRBD2 (5 bases each). The CDR3 is 16 amino acids. V was cut by 0 bases and J by 8 bases, with 16 bases left in between. In germline, CDR1 is MGHRA, CDR2 YSYEKL. The CDR3 sequence: CASSQEGPDRMGELFF. DNA of the CDR3: TGCGCCAGCAGCCAAGAGGGACCGGATAGAATGGGGGAGCTGTTTTTT.

This chain connects TRBV14 to TRBJ2-1; 10 nucleotides agree with TRBD2. Germline loops: CDR1 SGHDN, CDR2 FVKESK. The V gene end was trimmed by 1 base and the J gene end by 0 bases; junction bases not matched to a gene: 3. The CDR3 contains 17 residues. CDR3 DNA: TGTGCCAGCAGCCAAGTTACTAGCGGGGACTCCTACAATGAGCAGTTCTTC. Amino acids: CASSQVTSGDSYNEQFF.

About this clonotype: This could be a read error, since a much larger clone is one nucleotide away. It is likely a read error, because the conserved phenylalanine at the end of the CDR3 is missing. The genes are TRBV5-1 and TRBJ2-3; 9 bases match TRBD2. The germline CDR1 and CDR2 sequences are SGHRS and YFSETQ. The V segment lost 4 bases and the J segment 5 bases; nucleotides outside the gene matches: 8. CDR3 length: 15 amino acids. The CDR3 reads CASSGIAGDLDTQYV. Written as DNA, the CDR3 is TGCGCCAGCAGCGGTATAGCGGGAGATCTAGATACGCAGTATGTT.

The chain has TRBV5-5 and TRBJ2-2; 11 bases fit TRBD2. Trimming took 4 bases from V and 6 from J; bases not matched to a gene: 5. CDR3 length: 15 residues. The germline V gene encodes CDR1 SGHKS and CDR2 YYEKEE (reference sequence). The CDR3 DNA sequence: TGTGCCAGCAGCCGGCCGGGACTAGCGGCCGGGGAGCTGTTTTTT. It is translated as CASSRPGLAAGELFF.

In regard to this clonotype: A much larger clone sits a single nucleotide away, making a read error possible. This sequence joins TRBV6-5 and TRBJ2-7; no clear D gene. In germline, CDR1 is MNHEY, CDR2 SVGAGI. This CDR3 region has 13 residues. The CDR3: CASSSRSTYEQSF. In DNA form, the CDR3 reads TGTGCCAGCAGTTCACGTAGCACCTACGAGCAGTCCTTC.

This clonotype was picked up many times. The gene calls are TRBV4-1 and TRBJ1-3; D uncertain. Trimming removed 8 bases at V and 1 base at J, with 24 bases between. The CDR3 has 18 amino acids. The germline gives CDR1 MGHRA, CDR2 YSYEKL. CDR3 DNA sequence: TGCGCCAGCGGACCCCTAGTCGGTTTTGGACCTTCTGGAAACACCATATATTTT. This sequence encodes CASGPLVGFGPSGNTIYF.

Many counts were recorded for this clonotype. CDR3 sequence (DNA): TGCGCCAGCAGCACAAGACAGAGCACAGATACGCAGTATTTT. It is translated as CASSTRQSTDTQYF. The V and J genes are TRBV5-1 and TRBJ2-3; perhaps TRBD1 as D (5 bases). Trimming left V 4 bases short and J 0 bases short, with 9 bases between. In germline, CDR1 is SGHRS, CDR2 YFSETQ. CDR3 size: 14 residues.